This TCR beta chain appears in the sequencing data of a study of immune evolution from preneoplasia to lung adenocarcinoma. Libraries were prepared by immunoSEQ multiplex PCR; TCRdb keeps only in-frame clonotypes and omits some of them. Of about 41,000 clones in the sample, approximately 80% were seen once. The CDR3 sequence is 16 residues long. After removal of 0 bases from V and 6 bases from J, the junction contained 6 bases not matched to a gene. In germline, CDR1 is PRHDT, CDR2 FYEKMQ (reference sequence). This clone was seen a few times. The sequence derives from a person in their sixties with lung adenocarcinoma. V and J are TRBV13 and TRBJ2-1, with 9 bases matching TRBD1. Material for sequencing was FFPE invasive lung adenocarcinoma tissue. The CDR3 loop reads CASSLGGTGNVNEQFF. CDR3 bases: TGTGCCAGCAGCTTAGGAGGGACAGGGAATGTCAATGAGCAGTTCTTC.